Described below is a single TCR beta chain sequence and its context. The target antigen is unknown. The source of the sample is a study of shared clonotypes between healthy human individuals. Study overall: Participating donors consisted of two women and a few men aged 18 to 49. Study-wide results and limits: The sampled material consisted only of blood, and tissue repertoires are likely to differ. What naive subsets generally showed was a larger estimated richness than memory subsets showed.

Germline V gene data show CDR1 as MNHNS and CDR2 as SASEGT. The CDR3 totals 15 residues. V was cut by 8 bases and J by 0 bases, with 15 bases left in between. Per the study methods: There were no quality scores in the junction-only immunoSEQ sequences, so filtering differed. Sequenced by immunoSEQ multiplex PCR; TCRdb stores in-frame clones only, minus some. V and J calls and clone size are those listed in that table; D and trimming were worked out from the DNA. This repertoire shows 150,000 to 200,000 clones, approximately 61% found once; its top ten account for over 9.5%. This receptor was obtained from a man under 40 in good health. Sequences were obtained from memory CD4+ T cells sorted from blood. Subset of the sample: CD45RA-negative fraction. This chain uses TRBV6-1 with TRBJ2-3; D uncertain. The CDR3: CASSFKISSTDTQYF. DNA of the CDR3: TGTGCCAGCTCCTTTAAAATCTCTAGCACAGATACGCAGTATTTT.